The following is a TCR beta chain sequence with its context. Here immunoSEQ multiplex PCR was the method, and the copy in TCRdb shows in-frame clones only, minus some. In the table there are over 200,000 clones, less than 85% of which are singletons. These data belong to a study of blood T cell repertoires in COVID-19. Study-level information: In each case, the material was cDNA or gDNA derived from T cells, B-cell-depleted T cells, or PBMCs.

CDR3 length: 13 amino acids. Germline CDR1 is SGHVS and CDR2 is FQNEAQ. V was cut by 8 bases and J by 4 bases, with 12 bases left in between. This TCR came from a woman in her 70s with active or convalescent COVID-19. The specimen sequenced was peripheral blood. This chain links TRBV7-8 with TRBJ1-3; a weak D match, TRBD1 (6 bases). CDR3 sequence reads: CASARGTGNTIYF. DNA for the CDR3: TGTGCCAGCGCAAGAGGGACAGGAAACACCATATATTTT.